Presented here are 22 T cell receptor beta chains from one specimen sequenced in a study of post-analysis software for immune sequencing data. The antigens these receptors bind are not known. Carried by the TCR beta cDNA libraries were unique molecular identifiers. TCRdb independently ran MiXCR on the PCR reads; one entry per CDR3 protein. The sample includes about 820,000 distinct CDR3 sequences, roughly 58% of them seen just once. Findings and limits, study-wide: Roughly 5 TRBV segments (TRBV5-6, TRBV5-1 and TRBV20-1 among them) occurred more frequently in patients than in controls.

Sequencing was done on a sample of blood. The receptors derive from a girl aged 10-17 years with multiple sclerosis.

As DNA, the CDR3 is TGTGCCAGCAGCCACCGGGTCATAAGGGGGACAGATACGCAGTATTTT. Its protein product is CASSHRVIRGTDTQYF. V and J are TRBV6-2 or TRBV6-3 and TRBJ2-3; the D gene is possibly TRBD1 (6 bases). V was pared by 6 bases and J by 3 bases, with 19 bases between. Germline CDR1 and CDR2: MNHEY and SVGEGT. CDR3 length: 16 amino acids.

The gene calls are TRBV12-3 or TRBV12-4 and TRBJ2-3; no firm D call. CDR3 length: 14 residues. The V end was cut by 0 bases, the J end by 0 bases, with 4 bases between. In DNA form, the CDR3 reads TGTGCCAGCAGTTTAGCGGACAGCACAGATACGCAGTATTTT. Translating gives CASSLADSTDTQYF.

V gene TRBV5-6 combines with J gene TRBJ2-5; D could derive from TRBD1 or TRBD2 (5 bases each). V was clipped by 7 bases and J by 5 bases, with 15 bases between them. Germline lookup yields CDR1 SGHDT and CDR2 YYEEEE. The CDR3 is made up of 13 amino acids. The CDR3 DNA reads as TGTGCCAGCGAGGGGCCCTCGAGGGAGACCCAGTACTTC. This translates into CASEGPSRETQYF.

V gene TRBV6-1 combines with J gene TRBJ1-3; no clear D gene. Germline V lookup: CDR1 MNHNS, CDR2 SASEGT. V was cut by 4 bases and J by 7 bases, with 8 bases left in between. The CDR3 is 12 residues long. The CDR3 loop reads CASSVNPNTIYF. CDR3 bases: TGTGCCAGCAGTGTGAATCCCAACACCATATATTTT.

Here the CDR3 reads CASSPRWSAEHYEQYF. Here the CDR3 DNA reads TGTGCCAGCAGTCCCCGCTGGAGCGCCGAACACTACGAGCAGTACTTC. The chain joins TRBV12-3 or TRBV12-4 to TRBJ2-7; no clear D. This CDR3 region has 16 residues. With 5 bases removed from V and 3 bases from J, the gap between germline ends came to 20 bases.

This clonotype was observed a single time. In DNA form, the CDR3 reads TGCAGCGTTGAATCCCCAGCGGGAGGATTCTACAATGAGCAGTTCTTC. Protein: CSVESPAGGFYNEQFF. The gene calls are TRBV29-1 and TRBJ2-1; 9 bases align to TRBD2. This CDR3 region has 16 residues. Germline CDR1 reads SQVTM; CDR2 reads ANQGSEA. The trim removed 2 bases at V and 3 bases at J, leaving 8 bases unmatched.

V gene TRBV20-1 combines with J gene TRBJ1-5; TRBD1 agrees at 7 bases. This CDR3 region has 15 residues. The V segment lost 6 bases and the J segment 7 bases; nucleotides outside the gene matches: 15. Germline loops: CDR1 DFQATT, CDR2 SNEGSKA (reference sequence). The CDR3, as DNA: TGCAGTGCCAGCCAGAGATCGGGACAGAGGCAGCCCCAGCATTTT. It codes for CSASQRSGQRQPQHF.

The V and J genes are TRBV10-2 and TRBJ2-3; no definite D call. CDR1 and CDR2 (germline): WSHSY, SAAADI. There are 14 residues in the CDR3. The V gene lost 7 bases and the J gene lost 4 bases, with 15 bases spanning the gap. CDR3 in amino acids: CASTPGVPSDTQYF. The CDR3 region has the DNA TGCGCCAGCACCCCCGGAGTCCCCTCAGATACGCAGTATTTT.

In its sample, this clonotype was seen a few times. V usage is TRBV6-5 and J usage is TRBJ2-4; D call uncertain. Matching the DNA end better, TRBJ2-7 makes the J call doubtful. This CDR3 comprises 14 residues. Germline lookup yields CDR1 MNHEY and CDR2 SVGAGI. The CDR3 DNA reads as TGTGCCAGCAGTTACAAGCCCCCCGTGAACGAGCAGTACTTC. Amino acid sequence: CASSYKPPVNEQYF.

This sequence joins TRBV15 and TRBJ2-7; the D is unclear. There are 15 residues in the CDR3. Germline V gene lookup returns CDR1 LNHNV and CDR2 YYDKDF (reference sequence). The V end lost 0 bases, the J end lost 2 bases, and 11 bases lay between the germline ends. In nucleotides, the CDR3 is TGTGCCACCAGCAGAGAAGGAACGGTTACCTACGAGCAGTACTTC. Protein: CATSREGTVTYEQYF.

This clonotype was counted between two and nine times. This chain connects TRBV5-1 to TRBJ2-3; TRBD2 matches 11 bases. CDR3 size: 19 residues. The trim removed 6 bases at V and 0 bases at J, leaving 15 bases unmatched. Per the germline V gene, CDR1 is SGHRS and CDR2 is YFSETQ. The CDR3 nucleotides read TGCGCCAGCAATGCCCCAGGGACTAGCGGAAGATTCAGCACAGATACGCAGTATTTT. Its protein is CASNAPGTSGRFSTDTQYF.

The J gene is TRBJ2-1, the V gene TRBV20-1, with D possibly TRBD1 on 7 matching bases. Trimming pared 1 base from V and 10 bases from J, leaving 20 bases between. Germline V lookup: CDR1 DFQATT, CDR2 SNEGSKA (reference sequence). This CDR3 has 15 amino acids. As DNA, the CDR3 is TGCAGTGCTAGAGCTCAAGGGCAGGGGGGCTACGAGCAGTTCTTC. It encodes CSARAQGQGGYEQFF.

This clonotype was seen a few times. The rearrangement joins TRBV15 to TRBJ1-2; D may be TRBD1 (6 bases). The V and J ends lost 0 bases and 5 bases respectively, with 10 bases between them. Germline V gene data show CDR1 as LNHNV and CDR2 as YYDKDF (reference sequence). This CDR3 comprises 14 residues. In DNA form, the CDR3 reads TGTGCCACCAGCAGAGATCCCGGACAGTATGGCTACACCTTC. Translation gives CATSRDPGQYGYTF.

The gene calls are TRBV20-1 and TRBJ2-5; 7 nucleotides match TRBD2. The CDR3 totals 12 residues. Germline V lookup: CDR1 DFQATT, CDR2 SNEGSKA (reference sequence). With V trimmed by 7 bases and J by 0 bases, 2 bases remained unmatched. CDR3 sequence: CSGEGNQETQYF. The CDR3 nucleotides are TGCAGTGGGGAGGGAAACCAAGAGACCCAGTACTTC.

This rearrangement joins TRBV3-1 to TRBJ1-2; D uncertain. The CDR3 spans 14 residues. Trimming removed 0 bases at V and 1 base at J, with 6 bases between. Germline CDR1 is LGHDT and CDR2 is YNNKEL (reference sequence). Here the CDR3 reads CASSQEGINYGYTF. CDR3 sequence (DNA): TGTGCCAGCAGCCAAGAGGGGATTAACTATGGCTACACCTTC.

The chain uses TRBV6-4 and TRBJ2-3, with TRBD1 matching over 9 bases. CDR3 size: 17 residues. Trimming at V came to 5 bases and at J to 0 bases, leaving 9 bases not matched to a gene. Germline CDR1 MRHNA, CDR2 SNTAGT. CDR3 loop: CASSSGQGVGSTDTQYF. DNA of the CDR3: TGTGCCAGCAGTTCGGGACAGGGAGTAGGTAGCACAGATACGCAGTATTTT.

This clonotype was picked up one time. At one of its ends the junction is not consistent with the germline gene, which may arise from a read error. The chain has TRBV28 and TRBJ1-4; D is undetermined. This CDR3 spans 13 amino acids. In germline, CDR1 is MDHEN, CDR2 SYDVKM. CDR3 sequence: CASSPLPSRKRFF. CDR3 DNA sequence: TGTGCCAGCAGTCCCCTACCCTCACGGAAACGGTTTTTT.

This chain joins TRBV12-3 or TRBV12-4 and TRBJ2-3, with D perhaps TRBD2 (6 bases). Trimming took 3 bases from V and 0 from J, leaving 16 bases between them. The CDR3 extends over 17 amino acids. CDR3 nucleotides: TGTGCCAGCAGTTTTCGGTTAGCGGATACTAGCACAGATACGCAGTATTTT. Translation: CASSFRLADTSTDTQYF.

The V call is TRBV7-2, the J call TRBJ1-1; D ambiguous. Trimming stripped 6 bases from V and 6 bases from J, with 8 bases between. The CDR3 extends over 11 amino acids. Germline CDR1 and CDR2: SGHTA and FQGNSA. DNA of the CDR3: TGTGCCAGCAGTCCGTCCCCTGAAGCTTTCTTT. It is translated as CASSPSPEAFF.

This chain connects TRBV25-1 to TRBJ2-5; the D gene could be TRBD1 or TRBD2 (7 bases each). The germline V gene encodes CDR1 MGHDK and CDR2 SYGVNS. V gave up 7 bases and J gave up 7 bases, with 16 bases separating them. The CDR3 runs to 13 residues. The CDR3 sequence is CASTFDREGTQYF. Written as DNA, the CDR3 is TGTGCCAGCACCTTCGACAGGGAGGGGACCCAGTACTTC. Looking up the rest from reference TRBV25-1 and TRBJ2-5 gives the full variable domain: EADIYQTPRYLVIGTGKKITLECSQTMGHDKMYWYQQDPGMELHLIHYSYGVNSTEKGDLSSESTVSRIRTEHFPLTLESARPSHTSQYLCASTFDREGTQYFGPGTRLLVL.

This clonotype was seen only a few times. The chain combines TRBV9 with TRBJ2-3; no firm D call. The ends were cut back, 0 bases at V and 2 bases at J, with 10 bases in the middle. This CDR3 contains 15 residues. Germline assignment: CDR1 SGDLS and CDR2 YYNGEE. CDR3 nucleotides: TGTGCCAGCAGCGTAGCGGAAATGTACACAGATACGCAGTATTTT. It is translated as CASSVAEMYTDTQYF. Together with reference TRBV9 and TRBJ2-3, the CDR3 gives the full variable domain: DSGVTQTPKHLITATGQRVTLRCSPRSGDLSVYWYQQSLDQGLQFLIQYYNGEERAKGNILERFSAQQFPDLHSELNLSSLELGDSALYFCASSVAEMYTDTQYFGPGTRLTVL.

The chain couples TRBV5-1 to TRBJ2-6; no clear D gene. There are 15 residues in the CDR3. Germline V CDR1 and CDR2: SGHRS, YFSETQ. V was pared by 4 bases and J by 0 bases, with 8 bases between. The CDR3 sequence: CASSIGFSGANVLTF. CDR3 DNA sequence: TGCGCCAGCAGCATTGGGTTCTCTGGGGCCAACGTCCTGACTTTC.